These T cell receptor beta chains were read from a single sample in a study of T cell responses to AZD1222 COVID-19 vaccine. Produced via immunoSEQ multiplex PCR; TCRdb's table is partial and in-frame only. This repertoire shows fewer than 200,000 clones, around nine tenths found once; its top ten account for about 1%. The sample in question was peripheral blood, obtained 28 days after the second AZD1222 dose. These receptors all come from an adult who received the AZD1222 COVID-19 vaccine. CDR3s include the opening cysteine and the closing phenylalanine or tryptophan. A D gene is named only where the DNA matches it firmly. Clone size, where shown, is once, few, many, or a class for clones that have expanded.

NA,TRBV4-3,TRBJ2-1,NA,TGCGCCAGCAGCCAAGGCTGGACAGCCTTAGGTTACAATGAGCAGTTCTTC,CASSQGWTALGYNEQFF
NA,TRBV27,TRBJ2-7,NA,TGTGCCAGCAGGTCCAGCGGATCCTACGAGCAGTACTTC,CASRSSGSYEQYF
once,TRBV30,TRBJ1-6,NA,TGTGCTCTGGGAAACTATAATTCACCCCTCCACTTT,CALGNYNSPLHF
NA,TRBV18,TRBJ2-7,NA,TGTGCCAGCTCAACGGGACTGAGCTCCTACGAGCAGTACTTC,CASSTGLSSYEQYF
NA,TRBV2,TRBJ2-1,TRBD1,TGTGCCAGCAGTGTAGACAGGGCAGCAGGGAATGAGCAGTTCTTC,CASSVDRAAGNEQFF
NA,TRBV6-2/TRBV6-3,TRBJ1-4,NA,TGTGCCAGCAGTTACTCGAGGAACAGTCTCAATGAAAAACTGTTTTTT,CASSYSRNSLNEKLFF
NA,TRBV6-5,TRBJ2-2,NA,TGTGCCAGCAGTTACAGTGACAGAAACACCGGGGAGCTGTTTTTT,CASSYSDRNTGELFF
NA,TRBV6-5,TRBJ2-3,NA,TGTGCCAGCAGCCGCAGACAGGTCACAGATACGCAGTATTTT,CASSRRQVTDTQYF
NA,TRBV5-1,TRBJ1-3,NA,TGCGCCAGCAGCTTGGGGGAGGGAATGTCTGGAAACACCATATATTTT,CASSLGEGMSGNTIYF
once,TRBV6-2/TRBV6-3,TRBJ1-2,NA,TGTGCCAGCAGTTACTCGGGCAGCCTTAACTATGGCTACACCTTC,CASSYSGSLNYGYTF
NA,TRBV4-1,TRBJ1-1,TRBD1,TGCGCCAGCAGCCAAGAAGTACAGGGGCGCACTGAAGCTTTCTTT,CASSQEVQGRTEAFF
NA,TRBV14,TRBJ1-1,TRBD1,TGTGCCAGCAGCCAAGTTCCGGGACAGTCGAACACTGAAGCTTTCTTT,CASSQVPGQSNTEAFF
NA,TRBV19,TRBJ1-1,NA,TGTGCCAGTAGTGGCCGGGCCTCGAGGGGCACTGAAGCTTTCTTT,CASSGRASRGTEAFF
NA,TRBV12-3/TRBV12-4,TRBJ1-1,NA,TGTGCCAGCAGCCGCAGGGGGAACACTGAAGCTTTCTTT,CASSRRGNTEAFF
NA,TRBV9,TRBJ2-3,NA,TGTGCCAGCAGCGGACCTAATTGGGATACGCAGTATTTT,CASSGPNWDTQYF
NA,TRBV7-2,TRBJ1-2,TRBD1,TGTGCCAGCAGCTTAGATGGGACAGGGTCTGATGGCTACACCTTC,CASSLDGTGSDGYTF
NA,TRBV2,TRBJ2-7,TRBD1,TGTGCCAGCAGTTTGGGACAGTCCTACGAGCAGTACTTC,CASSLGQSYEQYF
NA,TRBV11-3,TRBJ1-1,NA,TGTGCCAGCAGCTCAAAAGGGGACACTGAAGCTTTCTTT,CASSSKGDTEAFF
NA,TRBV18,TRBJ2-3,TRBD1,TGTGCCAGCTCACCACGGGGGCCGGGACAGGGGGATACGCAGTATTTT,CASSPRGPGQGDTQYF
few,TRBV3-1/TRBV3-2,TRBJ2-7,NA,TGTGCCAGCCAAGACGGCGCCTACGAGCAGTACTTC,CASQDGAYEQYF
NA,TRBV3-1/TRBV3-2,TRBJ1-1,NA,TGTGCCAGCAGCCCTGGTGGGTCGGGTGACACTGAAGCTTTCTTT,CASSPGGSGDTEAFF
NA,TRBV9,TRBJ1-6,NA,TGTGCCAGCAGCGCTCGGACGTGGGATAATTCACCCCTCCACTTT,CASSARTWDNSPLHF
once,TRBV7-9,TRBJ2-3,TRBD1,TGTGCCAGCATCGTGTCGGGGACAGGGAATAGAGATACGCAGTATTTT,CASIVSGTGNRDTQYF
NA,TRBV19,TRBJ1-5,NA,TGTGCCAGTAGTATGACCCTAGGCCCGGGGAGCAATCAGCCCCAGCATTTT,CASSMTLGPGSNQPQHF
few,TRBV27,TRBJ2-1,NA,TGTGCCAGCAGTCCCATCGTCCCCAGGGCGCTTGCGGGGCGACACAATGAGCAGTTCTTC,CASSPIVPRALAGRHNEQFF
NA,TRBV7-2,TRBJ1-1,NA,TGTGCCAGCAGCTTAGCACAGGGTCTTGAAGCTTTCTTT,CASSLAQGLEAFF
NA,TRBV4-2,TRBJ2-1,TRBD2,TGTGCCAGCAGCCAATTCCTCCGGGGGCGGGGGGGCCCAAATGAGCAGTTCTTC,CASSQFLRGRGGPNEQFF
once,TRBV11-2,TRBJ2-2,TRBD1,TGTGCCAGCAGCTTACACGACAGGGGCACCGAGCAGGGGGAGCTGTTTTTT,CASSLHDRGTEQGELFF
NA,TRBV18,TRBJ1-2,NA,TGTGCCAGCTCACCAACGGGTTTGAGCTATGGCTACACCTTC,CASSPTGLSYGYTF
NA,TRBV6-4,TRBJ2-2,NA,TGTGCCAGCAGTTCTGACAGTAACACCGGGGAGCTGTTTTTT,CASSSDSNTGELFF
NA,TRBV7-8,TRBJ1-1,NA,TGTGCCAGCAGCCCCCGCGACGGGGAAGCTTTCTTT,CASSPRDGEAFF
NA,TRBV7-9,TRBJ1-2,NA,TGTGCCAGCAGCCTACGTGGGGACAACAACTATGGCTACACCTTC,CASSLRGDNNYGYTF
NA,TRBV29-1,TRBJ2-3,NA,TGCAGCGTTGGGGGACAAACAGATACGCAGTATTTT,CSVGGQTDTQYF
NA,TRBV15,TRBJ2-7,NA,TGTGCCACCAGCAGAGATCCGATTCTGAGGTACGAGCAGTACTTC,CATSRDPILRYEQYF